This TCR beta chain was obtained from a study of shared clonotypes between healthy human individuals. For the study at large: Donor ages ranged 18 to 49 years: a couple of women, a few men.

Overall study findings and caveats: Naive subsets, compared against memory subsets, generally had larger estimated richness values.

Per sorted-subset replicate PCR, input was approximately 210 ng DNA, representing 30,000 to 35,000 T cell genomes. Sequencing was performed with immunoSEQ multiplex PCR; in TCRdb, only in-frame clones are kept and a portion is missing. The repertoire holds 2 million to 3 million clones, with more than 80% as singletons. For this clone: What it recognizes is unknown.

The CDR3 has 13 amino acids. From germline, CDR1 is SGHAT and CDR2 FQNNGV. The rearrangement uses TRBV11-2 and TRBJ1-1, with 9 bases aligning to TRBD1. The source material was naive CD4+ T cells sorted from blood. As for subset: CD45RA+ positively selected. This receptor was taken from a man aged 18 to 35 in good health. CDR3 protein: CALQGQGLAEAFF. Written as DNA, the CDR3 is TGTGCTCTGCAGGGACAGGGTTTGGCTGAAGCTTTCTTT.